This T cell receptor beta chain stems from a study of molecular identifiers for immune sequencing clone quantification. Regarding the study as a whole: Among effectors, clones above 20 RNA copies held over 99% of molecules; among naive cells, under 1%.

Naive CD8 T cells, phenotype CD8+CD4-CCR7+CD45RA+, were sorted. On this clonotype itself: Its target is unknown. Possible read error: a much larger clone is one base away.

One entry per CDR3 protein, called by TCRdb with MiXCR from the PCR reads. The sample shows some 320,000 distinct CDR3 sequences, about a fifth of them seen only once. This CDR3 is 14 amino acids long. Per germline, CDR1 MNHEY and CDR2 SMNVEV (reference sequence). The TCR comes from a human donor in good health. Some libraries in this study had Jurkat cell RNA spiked in. The sample consisted of naive CD8+ T cells from blood, with Jurkat cell RNA spiked in. Subset of the sample: FACS-sorted CD8+CD4-CCR7+CD45RA+ naive T cells. The gene calls are TRBV27 and TRBJ1-1, with 9 bases matching TRBD1. CDR3 sequence reads: CASTNTGGYTEDFF. The DNA of the CDR3 is TGTGCCAGCACAAACACAGGGGGCTATACTGAAGATTTCTTT.